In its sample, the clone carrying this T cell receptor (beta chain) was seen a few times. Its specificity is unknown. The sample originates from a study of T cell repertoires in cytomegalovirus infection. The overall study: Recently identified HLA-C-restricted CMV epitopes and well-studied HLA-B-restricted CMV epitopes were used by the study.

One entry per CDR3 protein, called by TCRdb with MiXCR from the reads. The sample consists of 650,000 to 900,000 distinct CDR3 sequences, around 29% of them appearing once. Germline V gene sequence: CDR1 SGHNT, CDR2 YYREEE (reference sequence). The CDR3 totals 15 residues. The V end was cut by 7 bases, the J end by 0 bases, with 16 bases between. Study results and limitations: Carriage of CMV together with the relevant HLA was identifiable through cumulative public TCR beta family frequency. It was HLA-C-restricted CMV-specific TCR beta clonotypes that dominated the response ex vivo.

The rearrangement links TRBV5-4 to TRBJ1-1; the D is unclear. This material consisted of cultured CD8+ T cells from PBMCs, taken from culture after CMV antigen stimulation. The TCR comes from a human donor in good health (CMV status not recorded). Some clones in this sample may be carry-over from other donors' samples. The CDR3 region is CASRRNRYMNTEAFF. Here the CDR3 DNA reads TGTGCCAGCCGAAGAAACAGATACATGAACACTGAAGCTTTCTTT.